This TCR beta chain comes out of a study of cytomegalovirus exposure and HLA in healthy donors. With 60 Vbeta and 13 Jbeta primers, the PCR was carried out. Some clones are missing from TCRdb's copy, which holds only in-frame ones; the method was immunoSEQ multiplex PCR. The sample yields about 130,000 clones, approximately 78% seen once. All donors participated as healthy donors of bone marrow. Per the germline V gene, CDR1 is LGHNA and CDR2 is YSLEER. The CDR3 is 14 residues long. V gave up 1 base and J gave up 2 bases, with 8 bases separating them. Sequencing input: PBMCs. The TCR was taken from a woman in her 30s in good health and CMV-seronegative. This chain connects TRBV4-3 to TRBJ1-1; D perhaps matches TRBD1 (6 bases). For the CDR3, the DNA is TGCGCCAGCAGCCAAGGACAGGAAAACACTGAAGCTTTCTTT. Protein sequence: CASSQGQENTEAFF.